The 14 T cell receptor beta chains below come from one sample, sequenced in a study of early T cells in non-severe SARS-CoV-2 infection. In TCRdb, the 5' RACE reads were re-called with MiXCR into one record per CDR3 protein. The table has 25,000 to 35,000 distinct CDR3 sequences, 6% to 7.5% seen once; the top ten hold about 35%. The source was whole blood, collected at baseline. The receptors shown here come from an adult who was a healthcare worker with PCR-confirmed SARS-CoV-2 infection or an uninfected control (not recorded which).

In this sample, this clonotype turned up many times. The chain uses TRBV7-6 and TRBJ2-3, with a possible D match to TRBD1 (6 bases). This CDR3 contains 14 residues. Deletions cut 5 bases from V and 4 bases from J, with 13 bases between. Germline lookup yields CDR1 SGHVS and CDR2 FNYEAQ. The CDR3: CASSLRDNSDTQYF. CDR3 DNA: TGTGCCAGCAGCCTCCGGGACAATTCAGATACGCAGTATTTT.

The table lists this clonotype with a few counts. V and J are TRBV6-1 and TRBJ2-5; no definite D call. Germline V lookup: CDR1 MNHNS, CDR2 SASEGT. CDR3 size: 12 residues. Trimming pared 7 bases from V and 7 bases from J, leaving 13 bases between. CDR3 amino acids: CASTSSHGTQYF. The CDR3, as DNA: TGTGCCAGCACATCCTCACATGGGACCCAGTACTTC.

This clonotype was seen many times. The CDR3 protein is CASSLNVGVDGYTF. CDR3 coding DNA: TGTGCCAGCAGCTTAAATGTAGGGGTCGATGGCTACACCTTC. The chain couples TRBV11-2 to TRBJ1-2, with a weak D call TRBD1 (5 bases). The V and J ends lost 2 bases and 6 bases respectively, with 13 bases between them. The CDR3 runs 14 residues. Looked up from germline, CDR1 is SGHAT and CDR2 is FQNNGV.

This clonotype was seen repeatedly, ten times or more. Mismatch with germline at one junction end may stem from a read error. This chain uses TRBV3-1 with TRBJ1-1; D is possibly TRBD1 (5 bases). Germline V CDR1 and CDR2: LGHDT, YNNKEL (reference sequence). This CDR3 has 11 amino acids. The CDR3: CASSPGTELLF. CDR3 DNA sequence: TGTGCCAGCAGCCCAGGGACCGAATTACTCTTT. The variable domain in full, completed from reference TRBV3-1 and TRBJ1-1, reads DTAVSQTPKYLVTQMGNDKSIKCEQNLGHDTMYWYKQDSKKFLKIMFSYNNKELIINETVPNRFSPKSPDKAHLNLHINSLELGDSAVYFCASSPGTELLFGQGTRLTVV.

This clonotype was seen repeatedly, ten times or more. The rearrangement uses TRBV2 and TRBJ2-1; TRBD2 aligns across 9 bases. The CDR3 extends over 16 amino acids. Per germline, CDR1 SNHLY and CDR2 FYNNEI. V was clipped by 3 bases and J by 5 bases; unmatched bases: 8. DNA of the CDR3: TGTGCCAGCAGTGAGGGACTAGCAACGTTCCACAATGAGCAGTTCTTC. Residues: CASSEGLATFHNEQFF.

There are a few counts of this clonotype. The chain carries TRBV2 and TRBJ2-2, with D possibly matching TRBD1 (6 bases). V lost 5 bases to trimming and J lost 8 bases, with 21 bases between them. CDR3 length: 16 residues. Germline CDR1 is SNHLY and CDR2 is FYNNEI. The CDR3 nucleotides read TGTGCCAGCAGTCCCCTCGGGACAACCCTGGCGGGGGAGCTGTTTTTT. Amino acid sequence: CASSPLGTTLAGELFF.

This clonotype appeared many times. The gene calls are TRBV9 and TRBJ2-5, with D possibly being TRBD1 (5 bases). The CDR3 runs to 13 residues. The V and J ends lost 1 base and 5 bases respectively, with 9 bases between them. CDR1 and CDR2 from the germline V gene are SGDLS and YYNGEE. CDR3 nucleotides: TGTGCCAGCAGCGTAAGCAGGGTTGAGACCCAGTACTTC. This gives the protein CASSVSRVETQYF.

This clonotype was seen repeatedly, ten times or more. CDR3 loop: CSALNEGADGYTF. The CDR3 DNA sequence: TGCAGTGCTTTAAACGAGGGGGCTGACGGCTACACCTTC. The genes are TRBV20-1 and TRBJ1-2, with 7 bases identical to TRBD1. This CDR3 is built from 13 residues. Unmatched junction bases numbered 11, after V lost 5 bases and J lost 8 bases. Germline-derived CDR1 and CDR2 are DFQATT and SNEGSKA (reference sequence).

This clonotype has a count of ten or more. This sequence joins TRBV7-6 and TRBJ1-1; D is unclear. The germline CDR1 and CDR2 sequences are SGHVS and FNYEAQ. This CDR3 region has 13 residues. Trimming removed 1 base at V and 0 bases at J, with 3 bases between. The CDR3, as DNA: TGTGCCAGCAGCTTAGTGCTGAACACTGAAGCTTTCTTT. Translated, it gives CASSLVLNTEAFF. Variable domain in full (rest from reference TRBV7-6 and TRBJ1-1): GAGVSQSPRYKVTKRGQDVALRCDPISGHVSLYWYRQALGQGPEFLTYFNYEAQQDKSGLPNDRFSAERPEGSISTLTIQRTEQRDSAMYRCASSLVLNTEAFFGQGTRLTVV.

This clonotype was detected ten times or more. The chain has TRBV4-3 and TRBJ2-3, with TRBD2 matching 12 bases. Germline trimming cut 2 bases from V and 5 bases from J; bases unmatched to any gene: 5. The CDR3 extends over 16 amino acids. Germline CDR1 reads LGHNA; CDR2 reads YSLEER. CDR3 nucleotides: TGCGCCAGCAGCCAACTAGCGGGGGGGCGAAAAGATACGCAGTATTTT. It is translated as CASSQLAGGRKDTQYF.

This clonotype has a count of ten or more. This rearrangement joins TRBV7-3 to TRBJ2-2; weak D call: TRBD1 (6 bases). The germline CDR1 and CDR2 sequences are SGHTA and FQGTGA. The ends were cut back, 2 bases at V and 2 bases at J, with 15 bases in the middle. There are 17 residues in the CDR3. CDR3 sequence reads: CASSLGPPGQNTGELFF. CDR3 coding DNA: TGTGCCAGCAGCTTAGGCCCCCCGGGACAAAACACCGGGGAGCTGTTTTTT.

The sample holds a few counts of this clonotype. The chain recombines TRBV6-5 with TRBJ2-3; either TRBD1 or TRBD2 may supply D (5 bases each). Germline CDR1 is MNHEY and CDR2 is SVGAGI. V shed 10 bases and J shed 0 bases, with 14 bases lying between them. CDR3 length: 14 residues. The CDR3 spells CATRLGTSTDTQYF. Written as DNA, the CDR3 is TGTGCCACCCGTTTGGGGACCAGCACAGATACGCAGTATTTT.

This clonotype was counted at least ten times. The rearrangement joins TRBV5-5 to TRBJ2-7; D is uncertain. This CDR3 has 14 amino acids. Trimming took off 2 bases at V and 2 bases at J, with 11 bases between the two ends. Germline V gives CDR1 SGHKS, CDR2 YYEKEE (reference sequence). The CDR3 sequence: CASSFGSAAYEQYF. In DNA, the CDR3 is TGTGCCAGCAGCTTCGGCAGCGCAGCCTACGAGCAGTACTTC.

This clonotype was recorded many times. This rearrangement joins TRBV9 to TRBJ2-4, with 10 bases fitting TRBD2. Germline-derived CDR1 and CDR2 are SGDLS and YYNGEE. The CDR3 loop spans 19 amino acids. V lost 3 bases and J lost 0; bases outside the gene matches: 12. This chain's CDR3 is CASSGYSGTSDPAKNIQYF. The CDR3 DNA follows: TGTGCCAGCAGCGGTTATTCCGGGACTAGCGACCCAGCCAAAAACATTCAGTACTTC.